The source of this TCR beta chain is a study of T-cell memory formation after mild COVID-19. Study context: Largely donor-specific sequence clusters came from two donors. Broader study findings: Day 15 to 85 contracting clones showed balanced CD4/CD8; day 15 to 37 expanders favored CD4+. Nothing showed for sure that second-wave clones peaking on day 37 were SARS-CoV-2 specific.

TCRdb re-called the 5' RACE reads through MiXCR, storing one row per CDR3 protein. The repertoire has roughly 400,000 distinct CDR3 sequences, 16% of them found once; the top ten carry around a fifth. On this clonotype itself: Its antigen is not known.

Sequencing input: PBMCs or a T cell subset sorted from them (not recorded which). The TCR originated in a man in his late teens or twenties who had mild COVID-19 (a few samples of this study predate the infection). Cell type and time point are not known.

The chain's CDR3 is CASSVQGASETQYF. CDR3 bases: TGTGCCAGCAGTGTACAGGGGGCGTCAGAGACCCAGTACTTC. This chain links TRBV28 with TRBJ2-5, with 9 bases lining up with TRBD1. This CDR3 region has 14 residues. The trim removed 5 bases at V and 4 bases at J, leaving 5 bases unmatched. CDR1 and CDR2 from the germline V gene are MDHEN and SYDVKM. Supplemented by reference TRBV28 and TRBJ2-5, the full variable domain reads DVKVTQSSRYLVKRTGEKVFLECVQDMDHENMFWYRQDPGLGLRLIYFSYDVKMKEKGDIPEGYSVSREKKERFSLILESASTNQTSMYLCASSVQGASETQYFGPGTRLLVL.